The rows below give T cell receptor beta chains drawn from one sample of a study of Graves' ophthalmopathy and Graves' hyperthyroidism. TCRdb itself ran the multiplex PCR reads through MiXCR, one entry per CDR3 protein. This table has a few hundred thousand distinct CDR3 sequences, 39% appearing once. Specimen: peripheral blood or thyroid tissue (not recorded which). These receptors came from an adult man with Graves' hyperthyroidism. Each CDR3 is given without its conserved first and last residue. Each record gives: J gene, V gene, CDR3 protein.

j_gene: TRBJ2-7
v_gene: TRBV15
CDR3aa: AASRDRGREQY

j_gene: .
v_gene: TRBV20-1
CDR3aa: SATLAVYEQF

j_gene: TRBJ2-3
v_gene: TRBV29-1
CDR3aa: SVETGGADTQY

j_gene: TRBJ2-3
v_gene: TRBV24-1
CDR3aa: ATSDSSRGGLGDTQY

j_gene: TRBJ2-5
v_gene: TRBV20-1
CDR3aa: SARDTRAIQETQY

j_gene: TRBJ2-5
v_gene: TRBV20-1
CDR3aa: SGPLGQTQY

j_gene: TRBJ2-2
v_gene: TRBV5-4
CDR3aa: ASSLREMVGELF

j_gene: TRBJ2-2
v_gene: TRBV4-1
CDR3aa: ASSQEGGRRLGELF

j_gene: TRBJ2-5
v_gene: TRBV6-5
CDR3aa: ASSYSGDLETQC

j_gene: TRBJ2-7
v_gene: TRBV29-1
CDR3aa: SGEQGEQY

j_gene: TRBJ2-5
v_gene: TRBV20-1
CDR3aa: SAKDRDHLETQY

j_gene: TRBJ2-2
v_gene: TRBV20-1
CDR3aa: SARDFFSGGANTGELF

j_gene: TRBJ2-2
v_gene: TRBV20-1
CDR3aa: SAREGANTGELF

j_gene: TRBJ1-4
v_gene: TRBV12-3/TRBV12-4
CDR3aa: ASSTGTANEKLL

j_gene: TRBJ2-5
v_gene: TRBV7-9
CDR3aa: ASSFPTGGLETQY

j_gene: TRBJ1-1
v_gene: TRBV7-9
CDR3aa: ASSLSELNTEAF

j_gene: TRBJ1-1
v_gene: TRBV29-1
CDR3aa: SVGGILNTEAF

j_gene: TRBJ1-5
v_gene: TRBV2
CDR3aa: ASWGQGPSLNQPQH

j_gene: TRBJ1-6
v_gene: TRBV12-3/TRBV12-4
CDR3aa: ASSLGATQFPTGNSLLH

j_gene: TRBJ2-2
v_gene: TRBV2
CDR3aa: ASRTAGELF

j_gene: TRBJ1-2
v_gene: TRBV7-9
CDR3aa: ASSSRTDGYT

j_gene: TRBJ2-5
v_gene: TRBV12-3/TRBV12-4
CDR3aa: ASGSSFGAYQETQY

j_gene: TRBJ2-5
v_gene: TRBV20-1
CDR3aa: SARGFSQETQY

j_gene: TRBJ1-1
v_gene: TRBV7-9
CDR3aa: ASSFIRQGKGTLNTEAF

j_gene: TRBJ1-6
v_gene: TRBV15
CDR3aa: ATSRQTFKNSPLH

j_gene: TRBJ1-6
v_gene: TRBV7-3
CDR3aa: ASSQVWDRGNSPLH

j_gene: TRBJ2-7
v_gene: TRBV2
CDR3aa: ASRLAGAGSYNEQY

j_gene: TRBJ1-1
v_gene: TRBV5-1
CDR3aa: ASSSTGLKNTEAF

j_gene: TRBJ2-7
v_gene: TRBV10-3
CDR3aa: AIRIQGTGEQY

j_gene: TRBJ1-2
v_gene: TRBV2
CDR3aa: ASTRVKQGYT

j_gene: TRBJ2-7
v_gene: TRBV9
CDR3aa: ASSFTGQGSEQY

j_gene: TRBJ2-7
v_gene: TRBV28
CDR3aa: ASSFPRFPYEQY

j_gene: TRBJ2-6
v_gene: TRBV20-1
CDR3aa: SARAPGQGSSSGANVLT